These T cell receptor beta chains were read from a single sample in a study of cytomegalovirus exposure and HLA in healthy donors. Clones were sequenced by immunoSEQ multiplex PCR, and TCRdb holds only the in-frame ones, with some missing. Altogether about 89,000 clones are present, about 67% being singletons, with the ten largest covering about 2%. Sequenced input: PBMCs. The receptors stem from a man aged 25 to 45 in good health and CMV-seronegative. Each CDR3 is given with its conserved first and last residue. The D gene is left open where the match is weak. The listing skips clone size in some rows; elsewhere it reads once, few, many or a size class.

TRBJ1-6,NA,NA,TRBV6-5,TGTGCCAGCAGCATACTCCGGGAGAATAATTCACCCCTCCACTTT,CASSILRENNSPLHF
TRBJ1-5,TRBD1,NA,TRBV28,TGTGCCAGCAGTTTTCGCTTACAGGGGAGCAATCAGCCCCAGCATTTT,CASSFRLQGSNQPQHF
TRBJ2-5,TRBD2,few,TRBV28,TGTGCCAGCAGTTTGCCTGGACTAGCGGGAGGGGTGGAGACCCAGTACTTC,CASSLPGLAGGVETQYF
TRBJ2-7,TRBD2,NA,TRBV4-2,TGTGCCAGCAGCCACCTTACTAGCGGGAGTTCCTACGAGCAGTACTTC,CASSHLTSGSSYEQYF
TRBJ1-1,NA,NA,TRBV30,TGTGCCTGGCTCAACACTGAAGCTTTCTTT,CAWLNTEAFF
TRBJ2-1,TRBD2,NA,TRBV4-1,TGCGCCAGCAGCCACGGGGAGCGGGGCTCCTACAATGAGCAGTTCTTC,CASSHGERGSYNEQFF
TRBJ2-1,TRBD2,NA,TRBV5-1,TGCGCCAGCAGCTTGGTAAGCGGGGCGAGCTCCTACAATGAGCAGTTCTTC,CASSLVSGASSYNEQFF
TRBJ1-5,TRBD1,NA,TRBV28,TGTGCCAGCAGTCGAACCCCCAGGACAGGGGGCGCGGGACAGCCCCAGCATTTT,CASSRTPRTGGAGQPQHF
TRBJ2-5,NA,NA,TRBV30,TGTGCCTGGAGTCAAGTCGGGGAGACCCAGTACTTC,CAWSQVGETQYF
TRBJ2-1,NA,NA,TRBV4-3,TGCGCCAGCAGCCAACGCGGGGTGAAATCCTACAATGAGCAGTTCTTC,CASSQRGVKSYNEQFF
TRBJ1-5,NA,NA,TRBV6-1,TGTGCCAGCAGTGAAGCGCTTCGGGGGGATCAGCCCCAGCATTTT,CASSEALRGDQPQHF
TRBJ2-7,NA,NA,TRBV10-1,TGCGCCAGCAGTGAAGGGGTGGGAGGAGGAGAGCAGTACTTC,CASSEGVGGGEQYF
TRBJ1-3,TRBD1,NA,TRBV9,TGTGCCAGCAGCGTAGTGACAGGGACTGGAAACACCATATATTTT,CASSVVTGTGNTIYF
TRBJ2-3,NA,NA,TRBV11-3,TGTGCCAGCAGCCCCCGGGGTAGTGCAGATACGCAGTATTTT,CASSPRGSADTQYF
TRBJ2-3,NA,NA,TRBV11-3,TGTGCCAGCAGCTTCGGACTATACAGAGATACGCAGTATTTT,CASSFGLYRDTQYF
TRBJ1-2,TRBD1,few,TRBV7-3,TGTGCCAGCAGCCCGGGACAGTCCTATGGCTACACCTTC,CASSPGQSYGYTF
TRBJ2-7,NA,NA,TRBV10-1,TGCGCCAGCAGTAATCACAGCTCCTACGAGCAGTACTTC,CASSNHSSYEQYF
TRBJ2-7,TRBD2,few,TRBV6-5,TGTGCCAGCAGAAATAGCGGGGCCCTAAGGCAGTACTTC,CASRNSGALRQYF
TRBJ1-4,NA,few,TRBV19,TGTGCCAGTAGTTGGACCGGGAACGACGAAAAACTGTTTTTT,CASSWTGNDEKLFF
TRBJ1-4,NA,NA,TRBV29-1,TGCAGCGTTGGCAGGGATGAAAAACTGTTTTTT,CSVGRDEKLFF
TRBJ1-1,NA,NA,TRBV14,TGTGCCAGCAGCCAAGATGGGGCGGTGAACACTGAAGCTTTCTTT,CASSQDGAVNTEAFF
TRBJ1-5,NA,NA,TRBV19,TGTGCCAGTAGTTACAGGGAAGACAATCAGCCCCAGCATTTT,CASSYREDNQPQHF
TRBJ1-1,NA,NA,TRBV7-2,TGTGCCAGCAGCTTAGGCCGGACAGACATGAACACTGAAGCTTTCTTT,CASSLGRTDMNTEAFF
TRBJ2-7,TRBD2,medium-sized,TRBV4-1,TGCGCCAGCAGCCAGGTCCGGGAGGAGACCTACGAGCAGTACTTC,CASSQVREETYEQYF
TRBJ2-3,NA,few,TRBV7-2,TGTGCCAGCAGCTTAATAGGGGCTTCCACAGATACGCAGTATTTT,CASSLIGASTDTQYF
TRBJ2-2,TRBD1,NA,TRBV10-3,TGTGCCATCAGTGAGGGGACAGGGGGTCACGGGGAGCTGTTTTTT,CAISEGTGGHGELFF
TRBJ2-1,TRBD2,NA,TRBV5-1,TGCGCCAGTAGGACTAGCGGGGATCCCTACAATGAGCAGTTCTTC,CASRTSGDPYNEQFF
TRBJ1-2,NA,NA,TRBV5-6,TGTGCCAGCAACTACCGGTGGTCGTCGGGGGGCTACACCTTC,CASNYRWSSGGYTF
TRBJ2-5,TRBD2,NA,TRBV5-4,TGTGCCAGCAGTTCCGGGGGGTTACCCCAAGAGACCCAGTACTTC,CASSSGGLPQETQYF
TRBJ2-7,NA,NA,TRBV30,TGTGCCTGGGACTGGGGCACCACCTACGAGCAGTACTTC,CAWDWGTTYEQYF
TRBJ1-5,TRBD1,NA,TRBV28,TGTGCCAGCAGTTTATCCCCAGGGGGCGCGCCCCAGCATTTT,CASSLSPGGAPQHF
TRBJ1-4,NA,few,TRBV5-1,TGCGCCAGCAGCTTAGGGCAGGCAGAGGGTGAAAAACTGTTTTTT,CASSLGQAEGEKLFF
TRBJ1-5,NA,NA,TRBV6-5,TGTGCCAGCAGTCGACTGGGTAATCAGCCCCAGCATTTT,CASSRLGNQPQHF
TRBJ1-5,TRBD1,NA,TRBV4-1,TGCGCCAGCAGCCAATTGACAGGGGAGGTTTATGCCCAGCATTTT,CASSQLTGEVYAQHF
TRBJ1-2,TRBD1,once,TRBV28,TGTGCCAGCAGTTTACCGGGACAGGCTGCTAACTATGGCTACACCTTC,CASSLPGQAANYGYTF
TRBJ2-2,TRBD2,NA,TRBV19,TGTGCCACCGGGGGGGAGGGCTACACCGGGGAGCTGTTTTTT,CATGGEGYTGELFF
TRBJ2-3,TRBD2,NA,TRBV6-4,TGTGCCAGCAGTGAAACTAGCGGGCCAGATACGCAGTATTTT,CASSETSGPDTQYF
TRBJ2-1,TRBD2,NA,TRBV5-6,TGTGCCAGCAGTCGGACTAGCGGGGGATTTGGGGGTTTCAATGAGCAGTTCTTC,CASSRTSGGFGGFNEQFF
TRBJ2-7,NA,few,TRBV14,NA,CASSQGQSLCQQYF
TRBJ1-3,NA,NA,TRBV9,TGTGCCAGCAGCGTATCCACAAACTCTGGAAACACCATATATTTT,CASSVSTNSGNTIYF
TRBJ2-7,NA,few,TRBV28,TGTGCCAGCAGCCGCCCCTTGGGGGGAGGGCAGTACTTC,CASSRPLGGGQYF
TRBJ2-7,NA,NA,TRBV28,TGTGCCAGCACCCCCTCTCCGGGGGACCCCCCCTACGAGCAGTACTTC,CASTPSPGDPPYEQYF
TRBJ1-1,TRBD1,many,TRBV19,TGTGCCAGTAGGGTGACAGGGGGCTCGCGTTTGCCTGAAGCTTTCTTT,CASRVTGGSRLPEAFF
TRBJ2-7,TRBD2,NA,TRBV4-3,TGCGCCAGCAGCCAAGTTGGACTAGATCGGGGAGACGAGCAGTACTTC,CASSQVGLDRGDEQYF
TRBJ1-1,TRBD1,NA,TRBV7-8,TGTGCCAGCAGCTTTTGGACAGGGGGCGGGACTGAAGCTTTCTTT,CASSFWTGGGTEAFF
TRBJ1-2,NA,few,TRBV4-1,TGCGCCAGCAGCCAATATGTTCAGGGGAGTTATGGCTACACCTTC,CASSQYVQGSYGYTF
TRBJ1-2,NA,few,TRBV4-3,TGCGCCAGCAGCCAAGGCGGCAGAGACGCCGGCTACACCTTC,CASSQGGRDAGYTF
TRBJ2-1,TRBD2,once,TRBV30,TGTGCCTGGAGTACAGGATTACTAGCGGGACTCGACAATGAGCAGTTCTTC,CAWSTGLLAGLDNEQFF
TRBJ2-7,NA,NA,TRBV13,TGTGCCAGCAGCTTAAGAGTTGATGCTTCCCGGGAAAGGAGAACCTACGAGCAGTACTTC,CASSLRVDASRERRTYEQYF
TRBJ1-1,TRBD1,medium-sized,TRBV30,TGTGCCTGGAGTGGCGTCGCGGGACAGCTAATAATGAACACTGAAGCTTTCTTT,CAWSGVAGQLIMNTEAFF